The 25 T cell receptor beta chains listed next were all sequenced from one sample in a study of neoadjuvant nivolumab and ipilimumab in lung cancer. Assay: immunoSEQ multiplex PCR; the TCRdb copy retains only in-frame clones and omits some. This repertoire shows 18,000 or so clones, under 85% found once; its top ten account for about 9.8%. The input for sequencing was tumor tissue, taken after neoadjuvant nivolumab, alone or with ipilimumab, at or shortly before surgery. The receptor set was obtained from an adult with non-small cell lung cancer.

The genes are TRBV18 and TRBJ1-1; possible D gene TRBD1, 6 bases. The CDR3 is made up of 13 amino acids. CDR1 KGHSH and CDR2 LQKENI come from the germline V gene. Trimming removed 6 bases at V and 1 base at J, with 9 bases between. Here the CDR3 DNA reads TGTGCCAGCTCCGGACAGCAGAACACTGAAGCTTTCTTT. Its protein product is CASSGQQNTEAFF. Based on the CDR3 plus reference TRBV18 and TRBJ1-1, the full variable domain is NAGVMQNPRHLVRRRGQEARLRCSPMKGHSHVYWYRQLPEEGLKFMVYLQKENIIDESGMPKERFSAEFPKEGPSILRIQQVVRGDSAAYFCASSGQQNTEAFFGQGTRLTVV.

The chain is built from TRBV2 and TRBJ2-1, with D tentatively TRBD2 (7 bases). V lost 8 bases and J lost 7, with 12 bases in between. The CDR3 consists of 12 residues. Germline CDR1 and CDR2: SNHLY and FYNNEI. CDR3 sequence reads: CASEGGGNEQFF. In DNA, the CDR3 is TGTGCCAGCGAGGGAGGGGGGAATGAGCAGTTCTTC.

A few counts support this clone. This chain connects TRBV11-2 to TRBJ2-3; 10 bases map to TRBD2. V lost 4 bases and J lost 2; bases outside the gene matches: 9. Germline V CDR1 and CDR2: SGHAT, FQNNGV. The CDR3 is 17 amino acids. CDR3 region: CASSSPSGGRDTDTQYF. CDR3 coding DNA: TGTGCCAGCAGCTCTCCTAGCGGGGGTCGAGACACAGATACGCAGTATTTT.

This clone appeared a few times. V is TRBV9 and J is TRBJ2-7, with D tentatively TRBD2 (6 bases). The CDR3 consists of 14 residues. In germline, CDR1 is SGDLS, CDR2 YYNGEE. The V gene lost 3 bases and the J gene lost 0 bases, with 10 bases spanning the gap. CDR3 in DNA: TGTGCCAGCAGCGCGGGAGCGAGCTCCTACGAGCAGTACTTC. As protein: CASSAGASSYEQYF.

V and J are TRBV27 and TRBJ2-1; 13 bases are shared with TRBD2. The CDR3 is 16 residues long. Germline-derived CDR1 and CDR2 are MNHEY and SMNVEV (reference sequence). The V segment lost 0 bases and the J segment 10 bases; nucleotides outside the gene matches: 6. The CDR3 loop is CASSLSTSGGRREQFF. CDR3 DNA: TGTGCCAGCAGTTTATCGACTAGCGGGGGGCGTAGGGAGCAGTTCTTC.

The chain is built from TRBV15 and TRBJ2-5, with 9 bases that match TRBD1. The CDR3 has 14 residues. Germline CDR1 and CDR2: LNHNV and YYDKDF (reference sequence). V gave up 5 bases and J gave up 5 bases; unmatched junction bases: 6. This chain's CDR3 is CATSLMDRGETQYF. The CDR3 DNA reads TGTGCCACCAGCCTAATGGACAGGGGTGAGACCCAGTACTTC. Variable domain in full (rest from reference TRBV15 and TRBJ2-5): DAMVIQNPRYQVTQFGKPVTLSCSQTLNHNVMYWYQQKSSQAPKLLFHYYDKDFNNEADTPDNFQSRRPNTSFCFLDIRSPGLGDTAMYLCATSLMDRGETQYFGPGTRLLVL.

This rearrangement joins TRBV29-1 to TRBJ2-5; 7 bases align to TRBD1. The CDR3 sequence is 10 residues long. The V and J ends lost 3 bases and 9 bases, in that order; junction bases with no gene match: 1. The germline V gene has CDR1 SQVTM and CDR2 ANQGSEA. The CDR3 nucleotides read TGCAGCGTTGATAGGGGGCCCCAGTACTTC. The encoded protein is CSVDRGPQYF.

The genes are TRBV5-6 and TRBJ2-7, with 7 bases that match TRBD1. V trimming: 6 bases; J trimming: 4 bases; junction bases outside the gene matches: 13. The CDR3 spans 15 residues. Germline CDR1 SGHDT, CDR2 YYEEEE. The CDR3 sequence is CASILSGTVGYEQYF. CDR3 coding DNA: TGTGCCAGCATCCTGTCCGGGACAGTAGGGTACGAGCAGTACTTC. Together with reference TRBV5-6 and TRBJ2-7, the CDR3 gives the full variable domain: DAGVTQSPTHLIKTRGQQVTLRCSPKSGHDTVSWYQQALGQGPQFIFQYYEEEERQRGNFPDRFSGHQFPNYSSELNVNALLLGDSALYLCASILSGTVGYEQYFGPGTRLTVT.

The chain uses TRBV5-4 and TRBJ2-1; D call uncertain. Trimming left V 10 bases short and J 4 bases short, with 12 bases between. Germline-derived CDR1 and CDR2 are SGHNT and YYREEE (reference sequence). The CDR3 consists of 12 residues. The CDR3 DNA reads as TGTGCCTGCCGGTCGGGTTACAATGAGCAGTTCTTC. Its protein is CACRSGYNEQFF.

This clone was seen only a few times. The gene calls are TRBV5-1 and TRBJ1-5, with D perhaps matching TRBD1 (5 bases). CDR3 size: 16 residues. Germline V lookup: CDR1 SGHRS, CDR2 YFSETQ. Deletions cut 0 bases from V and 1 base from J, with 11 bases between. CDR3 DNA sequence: TGCGCCAGCAGCTTGGACGGGACGTACAGCAATCAGCCCCAGCATTTT. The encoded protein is CASSLDGTYSNQPQHF.

In DNA form, the CDR3 reads TGTGCCAGCACCCTGAGCGGGGGCTCGAACACCGGGGAGCTGTTTTTT. Residues: CASTLSGGSNTGELFF. The V gene is TRBV7-3, the J gene TRBJ2-2, with 8 positions matching TRBD2. The CDR3 has 16 amino acids. The germline gives CDR1 SGHTA, CDR2 FQGTGA. Trimming removed 7 bases from V and 0 bases from J; junction bases left unmatched: 7.

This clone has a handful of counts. This CDR3 reads CSAPKGPEAFF. The CDR3 nucleotides read TGCAGCGCCCCAAAGGGACCTGAAGCTTTCTTT. The rearrangement joins TRBV29-1 to TRBJ1-1; tentative D call: TRBD1 (5 bases). V lost 7 bases and J lost 6, with 12 bases in between. Germline values: CDR1 SQVTM, CDR2 ANQGSEA. The CDR3 runs 11 residues.

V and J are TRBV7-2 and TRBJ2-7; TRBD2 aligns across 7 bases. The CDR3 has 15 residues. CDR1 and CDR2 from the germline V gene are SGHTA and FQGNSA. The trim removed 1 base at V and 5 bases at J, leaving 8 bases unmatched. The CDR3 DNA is TGTGCCAGCAGCTTAGACCTAGCGGTTTTCAACGAGCAGTACTTC. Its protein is CASSLDLAVFNEQYF.

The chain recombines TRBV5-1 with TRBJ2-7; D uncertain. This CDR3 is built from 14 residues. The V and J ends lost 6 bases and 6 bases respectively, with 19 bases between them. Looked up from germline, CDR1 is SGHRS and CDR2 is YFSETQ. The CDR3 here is CASKAGVAAVEQYF. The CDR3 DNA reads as TGCGCCAGCAAAGCAGGAGTGGCGGCCGTCGAGCAGTACTTC.

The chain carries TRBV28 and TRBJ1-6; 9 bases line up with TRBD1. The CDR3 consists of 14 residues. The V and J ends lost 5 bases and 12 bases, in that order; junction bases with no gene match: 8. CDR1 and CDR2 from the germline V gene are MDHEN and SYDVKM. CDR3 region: CASSPPGQGKPLHF. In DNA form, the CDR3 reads TGTGCCAGCAGTCCCCCGGGACAGGGAAAACCCCTCCACTTT.

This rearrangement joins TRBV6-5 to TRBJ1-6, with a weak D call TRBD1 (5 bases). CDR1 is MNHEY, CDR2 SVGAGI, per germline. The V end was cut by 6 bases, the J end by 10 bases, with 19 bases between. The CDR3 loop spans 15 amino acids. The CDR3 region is CASSPERQPRSPLHF. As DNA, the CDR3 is TGTGCCAGCAGCCCAGAACGACAGCCCCGGTCACCCCTCCACTTT.

Here the CDR3 DNA reads TGTGCCAGCAGCCGGACAGGAAAGAACGAGCAGTACTTC. This codes for CASSRTGKNEQYF. This chain joins TRBV7-2 and TRBJ2-7, with 7 bases lining up with TRBD1. The CDR3 spans 13 residues. Per the germline V gene, CDR1 is SGHTA and CDR2 is FQGNSA. J was trimmed by 5 bases and V by 5 bases; bases with no gene match: 6.

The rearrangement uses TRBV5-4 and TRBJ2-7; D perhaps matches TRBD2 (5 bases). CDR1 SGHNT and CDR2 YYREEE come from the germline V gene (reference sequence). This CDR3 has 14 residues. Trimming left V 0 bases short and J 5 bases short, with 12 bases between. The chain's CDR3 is CASSLGAGVHEQYF. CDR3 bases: TGTGCCAGCAGCTTGGGCGCGGGTGTGCACGAGCAGTACTTC.

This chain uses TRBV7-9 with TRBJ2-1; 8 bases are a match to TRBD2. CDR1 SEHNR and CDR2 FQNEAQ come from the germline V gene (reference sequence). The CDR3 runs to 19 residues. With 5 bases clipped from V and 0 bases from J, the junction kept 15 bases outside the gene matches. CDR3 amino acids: CASSLLSSGGPSSYNEQFF. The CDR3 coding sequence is TGTGCCAGCAGCCTCCTCTCCAGCGGGGGACCCAGCTCCTACAATGAGCAGTTCTTC.

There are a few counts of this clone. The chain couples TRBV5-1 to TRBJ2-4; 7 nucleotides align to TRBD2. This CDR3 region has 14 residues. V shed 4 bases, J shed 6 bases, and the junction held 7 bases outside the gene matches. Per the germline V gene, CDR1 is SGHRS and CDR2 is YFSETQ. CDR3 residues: CASSRGEGRNIQYF. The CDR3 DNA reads TGCGCCAGCAGCCGGGGGGAGGGAAGAAACATTCAGTACTTC.

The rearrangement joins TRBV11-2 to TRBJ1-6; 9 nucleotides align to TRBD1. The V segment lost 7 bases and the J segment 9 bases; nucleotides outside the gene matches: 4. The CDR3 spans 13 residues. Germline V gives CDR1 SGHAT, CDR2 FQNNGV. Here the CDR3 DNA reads TGTGCCAGCATTGAGGACAGGGGTTCACCCCTCCACTTT. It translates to CASIEDRGSPLHF. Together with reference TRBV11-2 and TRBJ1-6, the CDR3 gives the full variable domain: EAGVAQSPRYKIIEKRQSVAFWCNPISGHATLYWYQQILGQGPKLLIQFQNNGVVDDSQLPKDRFSAERLKGVDSTLKIQPAKLEDSAVYLCASIEDRGSPLHFGNGTRLTVT.

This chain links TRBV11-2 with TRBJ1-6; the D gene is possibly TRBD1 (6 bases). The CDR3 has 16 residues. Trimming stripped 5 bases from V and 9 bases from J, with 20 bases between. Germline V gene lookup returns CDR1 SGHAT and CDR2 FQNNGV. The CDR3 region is CASSRQATVVGSPLHF. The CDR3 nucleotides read TGTGCCAGCAGCAGACAGGCGACAGTGGTAGGTTCACCCCTCCACTTT. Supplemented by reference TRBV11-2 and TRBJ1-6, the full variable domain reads EAGVAQSPRYKIIEKRQSVAFWCNPISGHATLYWYQQILGQGPKLLIQFQNNGVVDDSQLPKDRFSAERLKGVDSTLKIQPAKLEDSAVYLCASSRQATVVGSPLHFGNGTRLTVT.

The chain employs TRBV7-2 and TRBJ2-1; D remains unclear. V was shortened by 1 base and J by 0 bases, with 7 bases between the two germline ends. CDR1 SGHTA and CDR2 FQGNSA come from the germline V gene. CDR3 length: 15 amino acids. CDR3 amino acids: CASSLERSSYNEQFF. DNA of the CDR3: TGTGCCAGCAGCTTAGAGAGGAGCTCCTACAATGAGCAGTTCTTC.

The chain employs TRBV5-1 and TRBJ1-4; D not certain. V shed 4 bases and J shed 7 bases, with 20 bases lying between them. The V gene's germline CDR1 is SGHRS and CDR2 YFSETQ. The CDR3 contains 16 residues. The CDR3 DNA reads TGCGCCAGCAGCCCTACCCGTGAGGGAAAGGGTGAAAAACTGTTTTTT. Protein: CASSPTREGKGEKLFF.

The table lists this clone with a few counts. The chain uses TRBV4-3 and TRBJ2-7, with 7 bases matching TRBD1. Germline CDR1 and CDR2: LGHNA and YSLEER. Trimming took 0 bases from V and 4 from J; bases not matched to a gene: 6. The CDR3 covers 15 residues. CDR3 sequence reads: CASSQDYRGVYEQYF. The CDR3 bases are TGCGCCAGCAGCCAAGATTACAGGGGAGTGTACGAGCAGTACTTC.